The entry below gives a single T cell receptor beta chain sequence along with its context. This clonotype appeared a single time. No cognate antigen has been identified for it. Base qualities were left out, and no much larger clone turns up one base away. One read alone lends weak support. This record comes from a study of response to subunit inactivated influenza vaccine (dated by TCRdb to the late 2010s). About the investigation overall: Deep quantitative T cell receptor repertoire profiling was used in the study to track responses to a trivalent subunit inactivated influenza vaccine.

Overall results and qualifications from the work: According to the authors, only a limited number of new T cells may be recruited by each seasonal influenza vaccination.

Library generation was performed with RT-PCR. TCRdb records Illumina HiSeq 2500 as the sequencer. TCRdb reprocessed the public reads (quality trimming at Q25 with fastp, clone calling with MiXCR) and kept in-frame beta chains. Each CDR3 protein appears once, grouped with its most common genes and DNA. Here the sample has about 310,000 distinct CDR3 sequences; about 20% occur a single time. About a tenth of the sample comes from the top ten. CDR1 MGHRA and CDR2 YSYEKL are derived from the germline V gene. CDR3 length: 16 amino acids, cysteine to phenylalanine. Of the read, only the CDR3 DNA is kept; its 48 bases are in frame from base 1. V ends up 1 base short and J 7 bases short, with an unmatched junction base count of 8.

The chain is encoded by TRBV4-1 joined to TRBJ1-2; 11 bases in the junction line up with TRBD1. Sequenced here: PBMCs from blood, sampled 21 months after vaccination. This receptor was taken from a man between 50 and 75 years old who received an inactivated influenza vaccine. Donor details come from another sample of the same person, matched by shared clones. The nucleotides read TGCGCCAGCAGCCAAGTGCAGGGACAGGGGGGCTCTGGCTACACCTTC. Its protein reads: CASSQVQGQGGSGYTF.